The next 24 T cell receptor beta chains were all read from a single sample in a study of CD8 T cells in ankylosing spondylitis. The study, taken as a whole, reports: Characteristic, it appeared, of ankylosing spondylitis blood was a TCR beta motif of eight or nine highly homologous variants.

Their antigens remain unidentified. One entry per CDR3 protein results from TCRdb running MiXCR on the 5' RACE reads. In the table there are around 130,000 distinct CDR3 sequences, roughly 17% of which are singletons. The sample was blood, either unsorted or a sorted T cell fraction (not recorded which). The receptors derive from a male donor with ankylosing spondylitis.

This clonotype has ten or more counts. This chain's CDR3 is CASSLASGSYEQYF. Here the CDR3 DNA reads TGTGCCAGCAGCTTGGCTAGCGGGAGCTACGAGCAGTACTTC. V usage is TRBV11-2 and J usage is TRBJ2-7; the match to TRBD2 covers 10 bases. This CDR3 region has 14 residues. In germline, CDR1 is SGHAT, CDR2 FQNNGV. With V trimmed by 3 bases and J by 3 bases, 2 bases remained unmatched.

V is TRBV20-1 and J is TRBJ2-1; D is unclear. Trimming left V 7 bases short and J 5 bases short, with 9 bases between. The germline gives CDR1 DFQATT, CDR2 SNEGSKA (reference sequence). This CDR3 region has 11 residues. The CDR3 is CSGGSNNEQFF. CDR3 sequence (DNA): TGCAGTGGGGGTTCAAACAATGAGCAGTTCTTC.

The rearrangement links TRBV14 to TRBJ2-3, with 8 bases aligning to TRBD2. Germline loops: CDR1 SGHDN, CDR2 FVKESK. Trimming removed 0 bases from V and 2 bases from J; junction bases left unmatched: 7. The CDR3 length is 17 residues. This chain's CDR3 is CASSQDHYGRATDTQYF. The CDR3 nucleotides read TGTGCCAGCAGCCAAGATCACTACGGGAGGGCCACAGATACGCAGTATTTT. Full variable domain (rest looked up from reference TRBV14 and TRBJ2-3): EAGVTQFPSHSVIEKGQTVTLRCDPISGHDNLYWYRRVMGKEIKFLLHFVKESKQDESGMPNNRFLAERTGGTYSTLKVQPAELEDSGVYFCASSQDHYGRATDTQYFGPGTRLTVL.

This clonotype was detected only a few times. J is TRBJ2-2 and V is TRBV5-1, with a weak D call TRBD2 (5 bases). With 6 bases removed from V and 5 bases from J, the gap between germline ends came to 17 bases. CDR1 and CDR2 from the germline V gene are SGHRS and YFSETQ. This CDR3 spans 15 amino acids. The CDR3 spells CASITGNLGTGELFF. CDR3 coding DNA: TGCGCCAGCATAACGGGGAATCTTGGTACCGGGGAGCTGTTTTTT.

J is TRBJ1-4 and V is TRBV7-2; unclear D gene. Germline V gene lookup returns CDR1 SGHTA and CDR2 FQGNSA. This CDR3 has 12 amino acids. Trimming left V 2 bases short and J 7 bases short, with 5 bases between. CDR3 nucleotides: TGTGCCAGCAGCTTAATACGTGAAAAACTGTTTTTT. Translating it yields CASSLIREKLFF.

This clonotype was found a few times. The genes are TRBV12-3 or TRBV12-4 and TRBJ2-1, with a tentative D call TRBD1 (5 bases). V was trimmed by 7 bases and J by 6 bases, leaving 16 bases between them. This CDR3 contains 14 residues. In DNA form, the CDR3 reads TGTGCCAGCACCCAGGGCGGACCCGTCAATGAGCAGTTCTTC. Amino acids: CASTQGGPVNEQFF.

V usage is TRBV11-2 and J usage is TRBJ2-5, with D hard to call. The germline V and J ends were trimmed by 8 bases and 5 bases, with 18 bases remaining between them. Looked up from germline, CDR1 is SGHAT and CDR2 is FQNNGV. This CDR3 region has 14 residues. CDR3 nucleotide sequence: TGTGCCAGCCTCTTGTATCCGCAGTCGGAGACCCAGTACTTC. Protein: CASLLYPQSETQYF. Filled out from reference TRBV11-2 and TRBJ2-5, the complete variable domain reads EAGVAQSPRYKIIEKRQSVAFWCNPISGHATLYWYQQILGQGPKLLIQFQNNGVVDDSQLPKDRFSAERLKGVDSTLKIQPAKLEDSAVYLCASLLYPQSETQYFGPGTRLLVL.

At least ten counts were recorded for this clonotype. The CDR3 DNA reads TGTGCCAGCAGCCACCAAGAGACCCAGTACTTC. The encoded protein is CASSHQETQYF. The chain couples TRBV12-3 or TRBV12-4 to TRBJ2-5; D is ambiguous. Deletions cut 6 bases from V and 0 bases from J, with 2 bases between. This CDR3 region has 11 residues.

In its sample, this clonotype was seen a few times. The J gene is TRBJ1-5, the V gene TRBV12-3 or TRBV12-4; TRBD1 matches at 8 bases. With V trimmed by 3 bases and J by 7 bases, 5 bases remained unmatched. The CDR3 covers 14 residues. The CDR3 sequence is CASSFGQGGQPQHF. CDR3 in DNA: TGTGCCAGCAGTTTTGGACAGGGTGGCCAGCCCCAGCATTTT.

This clonotype was detected only a few times. V and J are TRBV18 and TRBJ2-5; 8 bases line up with TRBD1. Germline values: CDR1 KGHSH, CDR2 LQKENI. Losses at the gene ends were 3 bases for V and 5 bases for J; bases not matched to a gene: 5. The CDR3 consists of 14 residues. CDR3 DNA sequence: TGTGCCAGCTCACCTCCCCGGGACAGGGAGACCCAGTACTTC. It specifies CASSPPRDRETQYF.

This clonotype was seen more than once but under ten times. This rearrangement joins TRBV9 to TRBJ1-4, with D perhaps TRBD1 (5 bases). CDR1 is SGDLS and CDR2 is YYNGEE in the germline V gene. With 0 bases removed from V and 10 bases from J, the gap between germline ends came to 13 bases. The CDR3 length is 14 residues. The CDR3 is CASSVEGAGGKLFF. CDR3 nucleotides: TGTGCCAGCAGCGTAGAAGGGGCTGGGGGAAAACTGTTTTTT.

This sequence joins TRBV20-1 and TRBJ2-3, with a possible D match to TRBD2 (6 bases). Trimming took 2 bases from V and 2 from J, leaving 17 bases between them. CDR1 is DFQATT and CDR2 is SNEGSKA in the germline V gene (reference sequence). The CDR3 has 16 residues. CDR3 nucleotide sequence: TGCAGTGCTAGATCGCAAATAGCGGATCTCACAGATACGCAGTATTTT. Its translation is CSARSQIADLTDTQYF.

Only a few counts were recorded for this clonotype. V usage is TRBV9 and J usage is TRBJ2-7, with D possibly called TRBD1 or TRBD2 (5 bases each). V was cut by 3 bases and J by 2 bases, with 9 bases left in between. Germline-derived CDR1 and CDR2 are SGDLS and YYNGEE. CDR3 length: 13 residues. CDR3 coding DNA: TGTGCCAGCAGCGCAAAGGGACCCTACGAGCAGTACTTC. Residues: CASSAKGPYEQYF.

The rearrangement joins TRBV7-3 to TRBJ2-1, with 7 bases fitting TRBD1. CDR1 and CDR2 from the germline V gene are SGHTA and FQGTGA. V shed 5 bases, J shed 5 bases, and the junction held 6 bases outside the gene matches. The CDR3 is 14 residues long. Here the CDR3 DNA reads TGTGCCAGCAGCATCTACAGGGGAGACAATGAGCAGTTCTTC. Protein product: CASSIYRGDNEQFF.

This clonotype was observed many times. The CDR3 DNA follows: TGTGCCAGCAGTCCCGGGCCGCTCCCCCAAGAGACCCAGTACTTC. This translates into CASSPGPLPQETQYF. The V call is TRBV6-1, the J call TRBJ2-5; D is uncertain. The CDR3 has 15 amino acids. The ends were cut back, 5 bases at V and 1 base at J, with 14 bases in the middle. The V gene's germline CDR1 is MNHNS and CDR2 SASEGT.

This chain joins TRBV9 and TRBJ2-2, with D tentatively TRBD1 or TRBD2 (6 bases each). Germline CDR1 and CDR2: SGDLS and YYNGEE. Trimming removed 2 bases from V and 9 bases from J, with 17 bases in between. The CDR3 spans 15 residues. CDR3 sequence reads: CASSVWATGARELFF. Written as DNA, the CDR3 is TGTGCCAGCAGCGTGTGGGCCACGGGGGCTAGGGAGCTGTTTTTT.

This clonotype has only a few counts. This sequence joins TRBV7-9 and TRBJ2-5; D might be TRBD2 (5 bases). Germline lookup yields CDR1 SEHNR and CDR2 FQNEAQ (reference sequence). Trimming removed 6 bases from V and 6 bases from J, with 14 bases in between. The CDR3 spans 13 residues. The CDR3 reads CASSYTSPKTQYF. The CDR3 bases are TGTGCCAGCAGTTACACTAGTCCCAAGACCCAGTACTTC.

This clonotype showed up just a few times. The chain employs TRBV7-9 and TRBJ2-5; possible D gene TRBD2, 6 bases. Trimming shortened V by 5 bases and J by 4 bases, and 14 bases separated the two germline ends. Germline loops: CDR1 SEHNR, CDR2 FQNEAQ (reference sequence). The CDR3 totals 14 residues. CDR3 coding DNA: TGTGCCAGCAGCCTCTCTAGCGCTCCAGAGACCCAGTACTTC. Residues: CASSLSSAPETQYF.

This clonotype was recorded only once. The chain uses TRBV28 and TRBJ2-7, with 11 nucleotides matching TRBD1. V trimming: 7 bases; J trimming: 1 base; junction bases outside the gene matches: 12. CDR1 MDHEN and CDR2 SYDVKM come from the germline V gene. The CDR3 length is 17 residues. CDR3 region: CASTNMYGTGGSYEQYF. DNA for the CDR3: TGTGCCAGCACCAACATGTACGGGACAGGGGGGTCCTACGAGCAGTACTTC.

CDR3 nucleotide sequence: TGCGCCAGCAGCCCACCCGACAGGGCCTTCGGTGAAGCTTTCTTT. Protein sequence: CASSPPDRAFGEAFF. The chain links TRBV5-1 to TRBJ1-1; TRBD1 matches 7 bases. Trimming removed 4 bases from V and 7 bases from J; junction bases left unmatched: 13. The CDR3 has 15 amino acids. Germline-derived CDR1 and CDR2 are SGHRS and YFSETQ.

This clonotype was picked up many times. The CDR3 sequence: CASSQELTGSGIANEKLFF. CDR3 nucleotide sequence: TGCGCCAGCAGCCAAGAGCTGACAGGGAGCGGAATAGCTAATGAAAAACTGTTTTTT. The chain couples TRBV4-1 to TRBJ1-4; 7 bases are shared with TRBD1. This CDR3 region has 19 residues. The germline gives CDR1 MGHRA, CDR2 YSYEKL. The V gene end was trimmed by 0 bases and the J gene end by 3 bases; junction bases not matched to a gene: 13.

This rearrangement joins TRBV20-1 to TRBJ2-5; 7 bases are a match to TRBD2. CDR3 length: 16 residues. The germline V gene has CDR1 DFQATT and CDR2 SNEGSKA (reference sequence). The ends lost 4 bases at V and 4 bases at J; junction bases unmatched: 15. CDR3 protein: CSATRVLAMIGETQYF. CDR3 DNA: TGCAGTGCTACCAGGGTACTAGCGATGATAGGAGAGACCCAGTACTTC.

This clonotype was seen only a few times. The V and J genes are TRBV20-1 and TRBJ2-7, with a weak D call TRBD1 (6 bases). Trimming left V 0 bases short and J 2 bases short, with 14 bases between. Germline loops: CDR1 DFQATT, CDR2 SNEGSKA (reference sequence). The CDR3 has 15 amino acids. The CDR3 DNA reads TGCAGTGCTAGAGATTTCAACAGGGAAGCCTACGAGCAGTACTTC. It specifies CSARDFNREAYEQYF.

This CDR3 reads CAISVLPTSGGSDEQFF. Written as DNA, the CDR3 is TGTGCCATCAGTGTTCTCCCCACTAGCGGAGGGAGCGATGAGCAGTTCTTC. The chain combines TRBV10-3 with TRBJ2-1, with 8 bases identical to TRBD2. CDR1 is ENHRY and CDR2 is SYGVKD in the germline V gene. The CDR3 has 17 residues. V shed 4 bases, J shed 8 bases, and the junction held 16 bases outside the gene matches.